This TCR beta chain comes out of a study of STAT5B mutations in CD4+ large granular lymphocyte leukemia. Overall study findings and caveats: Data were not HLA-matched across samples. No patients shared main leukemic clonotypes, though 20% to 25% appeared at low frequency elsewhere.

Buffy coats from healthy blood donors served as controls. Details on this clone: Its specificity is not known.

As handled by the study authors: The detection floor for productive clonotype frequency was 2.59 x 10-5. The assay was immunoSEQ multiplex PCR, and TCRdb's table has in-frame clones only and misses some. The V and J calls and clone size were taken over from that table, and D and trimming were inferred from the DNA. The table has around 32,000 clones, around 80% seen once; the top ten hold roughly 6.2%. V dropped 7 bases and J dropped 8; count of bases not matched to a gene: 8. The CDR3 is made up of 13 amino acids. Germline V lookup: CDR1 SQVTM, CDR2 ANQGSEA. The sequenced sample was CD4+ T cells from blood buffy coats. The sequence was collected from a human donor in good health. This chain links TRBV29-1 with TRBJ2-1; TRBD2 matches at 10 bases. The CDR3 DNA reads as TGCAGCGCGGGAGCGGGGGGGATCGATGAGCAGTTCTTC. Translating it yields CSAGAGGIDEQFF.